This T cell receptor beta chain was sequenced for a study of T cell responses to AZD1222 COVID-19 vaccine. Points from the study as a whole: Among the donors, most were white British and more were female, and clonal diversity was possibly underestimated. Targeting of unmutated variant regions was reportedly seen in nearly half of spike-specific TCRs.

Germline V lookup: CDR1 KGHDR, CDR2 SFDVKD. V dropped 4 bases and J dropped 8; count of bases not matched to a gene: 9. The CDR3 covers 16 residues. Pooled together were second doses at about 4 or about 12 weeks. Sequenced by immunoSEQ multiplex PCR; TCRdb stores in-frame clones only, minus some. Of about 140,000 clones in the sample, 80% to 95% are singletons; the top ten hold 3.6%. A note on this clone: Its antigen is unidentified.

This clonotype was obtained from an adult who received the AZD1222 COVID-19 vaccine. The material was peripheral blood, obtained 28 days after the second AZD1222 dose. The V and J genes are TRBV24-1 and TRBJ2-1; TRBD2 aligns across 11 bases. This CDR3 is CATSDGTSGWADEQFF. The CDR3 DNA follows: TGTGCCACCAGTGACGGGACTAGCGGATGGGCAGATGAGCAGTTCTTC.